The clone carrying this T cell receptor (beta chain) was detected many times. The CDR3 runs to 12 residues. V was trimmed by 1 base and J by 14 bases, leaving 13 bases between them. The germline gives CDR1 SGHDT, CDR2 YYEEEE. The data originate from a study of blood T cells in healthy people across ages. Then a second PCR, running about 6 to 11 cycles, was carried out with a sample-barcoded 5' primer and a J-beta primer mix. Each cDNA molecule was tagged by a template-switch adaptor with 12 random nucleotides. TCRdb used MiXCR to reprocess the 5' RACE reads, holding one entry per CDR3 protein. The table shows about 1.6 million distinct CDR3 sequences, with about 32% occurring only once.

This rearrangement joins TRBV5-6 to TRBJ2-1; D is perhaps TRBD1 (5 bases). This receptor was obtained from a woman in her twenties or thirties in good health. Specimen: blood. The CDR3 DNA sequence: TGTGCCAGCAGCTTGATAGCAGGGCATGAGTTCTTC. This translates into CASSLIAGHEFF.